The source of this T cell receptor (beta chain) is a study of blood T cell repertoires in COVID-19. Trimming stripped 0 bases from V and 0 bases from J, with 6 bases between. The V gene's germline CDR1 is SGHTA and CDR2 FQGNSA. This CDR3 has 15 amino acids. Here immunoSEQ multiplex PCR was the method, and the copy in TCRdb shows in-frame clones only, minus some. Counted here are 150,000 or so clones, approximately 80% occurring once; the ten biggest clones make up approximately 8%. Cohorts were based on clinical histories the participants reported. This chain connects TRBV7-2 to TRBJ1-5; D remains unclear. The sample comprised PBMCs or T cells enriched from blood (not recorded which). The sequence was collected from a woman in her forties or fifties who had recovered from COVID-19. This CDR3 is CASSLAANSNQPQHF. The CDR3 region has the DNA TGTGCCAGCAGCTTAGCAGCGAATAGCAATCAGCCCCAGCATTTT.